This T cell receptor beta chain was captured in a study of identical twins. One entry per CDR3 protein results from TCRdb running MiXCR on the 5' RACE reads. The sample records under 800,000 distinct CDR3 sequences, 21% being singletons. Trimming cost V 5 bases and J 6 bases, with 14 bases left between them. CDR3 length equals 13 residues. Germline assignment: CDR1 MNHEY and CDR2 SMNVEV (reference sequence). This clonotype was seen a handful of times. This sample also appeared in a second study, on T cells expressing NK-cell markers. This second study notes: Of the CD8+ T cells in about 6 donors, roughly 1.0-7.0% belonged to dominant NKG2C+ clonotypes.

Sequenced: PBMCs. V gene TRBV27 combines with J gene TRBJ2-7; possibly TRBD1 or TRBD2 for D (5 bases each). The receptor's source is a young woman in good health. In DNA, the CDR3 is TGTGCCAGCAGTCCCGGTGGGGGACCCGAGCAGTACTTC. It encodes CASSPGGGPEQYF.